This is a list of T cell receptor beta chains from one sample in a study of blood T cell repertoires in COVID-19. Sequenced by immunoSEQ multiplex PCR; TCRdb stores in-frame clones only, minus some. The sample comprises 70,000 or so clones, about 70% of which are singletons, and 35% to 45% rests with the top ten. The sequenced material came from peripheral blood. The source is a woman in her seventies with acute or convalescent COVID-19. Each CDR3 is given with its conserved first and last residue. The order of the fields is clone size, V gene, D gene, J gene, CDR3 protein, CDR3 DNA. The D gene is left open where the match is weak. Rows may omit the clone size; those that give it use once, few, many or a size class.

clone_size: once; v_call: TRBV11-2; d_call: TRBD2; j_call: TRBJ2-1; cdr3_aa: CASSLRTSGGSYNEQFF; cdr3_nt: TGTGCCAGCAGCCTGAGGACTAGCGGAGGGTCCTACAATGAGCAGTTCTTC
clone_size: NA; v_call: TRBV11-2; d_call: TRBD1; j_call: TRBJ1-2; cdr3_aa: CASTMDRSYGYTF; cdr3_nt: TGTGCCAGCACCATGGACAGGTCCTATGGCTACACCTTC
clone_size: NA; v_call: TRBV19; d_call: NA; j_call: TRBJ1-1; cdr3_aa: CASSIEGGNTEAFF; cdr3_nt: TGTGCCAGTAGTATAGAGGGGGGGAACACTGAAGCTTTCTTT
clone_size: NA; v_call: TRBV5-5; d_call: NA; j_call: TRBJ1-6; cdr3_aa: CASSLEGGNSPLHF; cdr3_nt: TGTGCCAGCAGCTTGGAAGGGGGTAATTCACCCCTCCACTTT
clone_size: NA; v_call: TRBV29-1; d_call: NA; j_call: TRBJ1-1; cdr3_aa: CSVERTPNTEAFF; cdr3_nt: TGCAGCGTTGAACGCACTCCGAACACTGAAGCTTTCTTT
clone_size: once; v_call: TRBV5-4; d_call: NA; j_call: TRBJ1-4; cdr3_aa: CASSLEVGVTNEKLFF; cdr3_nt: TGTGCCAGCAGCTTGGAGGTGGGAGTCACTAATGAAAAACTGTTTTTT
clone_size: NA; v_call: TRBV5-8; d_call: NA; j_call: TRBJ1-5; cdr3_aa: CASSLAPGSNQPQHF; cdr3_nt: TGTGCCAGCAGCTTAGCCCCAGGGTCAAATCAGCCCCAGCATTTT
clone_size: NA; v_call: TRBV18; d_call: NA; j_call: TRBJ2-5; cdr3_aa: CASSERGETQYF; cdr3_nt: TGTGCCAGCTCCGAAAGGGGAGAGACCCAGTACTTC
clone_size: NA; v_call: TRBV6-1; d_call: NA; j_call: TRBJ1-2; cdr3_aa: CASSDGGTYGYTF; cdr3_nt: TGTGCCAGCAGTGACGGGGGGACCTATGGCTACACCTTC
clone_size: NA; v_call: TRBV7-2; d_call: NA; j_call: TRBJ2-1; cdr3_aa: CASSLMGRNNEQFF; cdr3_nt: TGTGCCAGCAGCTTAATGGGGAGGAACAATGAGCAGTTCTTC
clone_size: NA; v_call: TRBV11-2; d_call: NA; j_call: TRBJ2-5; cdr3_aa: CASSPREGAKPRETQYF; cdr3_nt: TGTGCCAGCAGCCCCCGGGAGGGGGCTAAGCCTCGAGAGACCCAGTACTTC
clone_size: NA; v_call: TRBV3-1/TRBV3-2; d_call: TRBD1; j_call: TRBJ2-5; cdr3_aa: CASTKELGQGETQYF; cdr3_nt: TGTGCCAGCACTAAAGAATTGGGACAGGGAGAGACCCAGTACTTC
clone_size: NA; v_call: TRBV11-2; d_call: TRBD2; j_call: TRBJ2-5; cdr3_aa: CASSSTSGGARETQYF; cdr3_nt: TGTGCCAGCAGCTCGACTAGCGGGGGGGCGAGAGAGACCCAGTACTTC
clone_size: NA; v_call: TRBV5-6; d_call: NA; j_call: TRBJ2-2; cdr3_aa: CASSSILDRKSNTGELFF; cdr3_nt: TGTGCCAGCAGCTCCATATTGGACAGAAAATCGAACACCGGGGAGCTGTTTTTT
clone_size: NA; v_call: TRBV6-1; d_call: TRBD1; j_call: TRBJ2-2; cdr3_aa: CASSESIRGLSGELFF; cdr3_nt: TGTGCCAGCAGTGAATCGATCAGGGGGCTATCCGGGGAGCTGTTTTTT
clone_size: NA; v_call: TRBV10-3; d_call: TRBD1; j_call: TRBJ2-5; cdr3_aa: CAIGARGQETQYF; cdr3_nt: TGTGCCATAGGGGCCAGGGGGCAGGAGACCCAGTACTTC
clone_size: NA; v_call: TRBV7-3; d_call: TRBD2; j_call: TRBJ2-7; cdr3_aa: CASSLSTSGPYEQYF; cdr3_nt: TGTGCCAGCAGCTTATCTACTAGCGGTCCCTACGAGCAGTACTTC
clone_size: NA; v_call: TRBV7-9; d_call: NA; j_call: TRBJ1-1; cdr3_aa: CASSLTTGTPEAFF; cdr3_nt: TGTGCCAGCAGCTTAACGACAGGCACTCCTGAAGCTTTCTTT
clone_size: once; v_call: TRBV5-1; d_call: NA; j_call: TRBJ1-1; cdr3_aa: CASSSGHLNTEAFF; cdr3_nt: TGCGCCAGCAGCTCCGGACACCTGAACACTGAAGCTTTCTTT
clone_size: NA; v_call: TRBV5-4; d_call: TRBD1; j_call: TRBJ1-2; cdr3_aa: CASSLGQGANYGYTF; cdr3_nt: TGTGCCAGCAGCTTGGGACAGGGAGCTAACTATGGCTACACCTTC